The present T cell receptor beta chain was sequenced within a study of siplizumab effects on memory and regulatory T cells. Study-level findings and limits: Significant reduction of alloreactive sequences traceable to unstimulated CD4+ memory cells was observed with siplizumab. The apparent diversity of naive T cells exceeded that of memory cells, and naive T cells seemed to make a major contribution to the alloresponse.

Trimming took 5 bases from V and 4 from J; bases not matched to a gene: 8. The CDR3 has 15 residues. Germline V lookup: CDR1 GTSNPN, CDR2 SVGIG (reference sequence). Notes on this clone: What it binds is unknown.

This table comes from immunoSEQ multiplex PCR, and its TCRdb copy is limited to in-frame clones, with some not included. The sample contains about 15,000 clones, 45% to 50% of which appear only once. Cocultured for roughly 6 days at 37°C were the mixed lymphocyte reaction cells. The sequence came from a human donor in good health; the cells came from an allogeneic mixed lymphocyte reaction. This rearrangement joins TRBV30 to TRBJ2-1; 10 bases are shared with TRBD1. Sequencing was performed on CFSE-low (dividing) CD4+ T cells sorted from an allogeneic mixed lymphocyte reaction. CDR3 sequence (DNA): TGTGCCTGGGGCCTGGACAGGGGGATATACAATGAGCAGTTCTTC. Translation gives CAWGLDRGIYNEQFF.